This record concerns one TCR beta chain sequence. What it recognizes is unknown. These data are taken from a study of T cell responses to AZD1222 COVID-19 vaccine. Findings and limits, study-wide: A rise in Spike-specific TCR breadth and depth followed two AZD1222 doses.

Repertoires were generated with immunoSEQ multiplex PCR, while TCRdb's copy carries only in-frame clones and drops some. This table holds more than 100,000 clones, over 75% found once. The CDR3 has 16 residues. Germline-derived CDR1 and CDR2 are SGHTS and YDEGEE. Trimming removed 9 bases from V and 7 bases from J, with 26 bases in between. The material was peripheral blood, obtained on day 0 of AZD1222 vaccination. This clonotype was sampled from an adult in good health. The rearrangement links TRBV5-8 to TRBJ2-1, with D possibly matching TRBD1 (6 bases). The CDR3 nucleotides are TGTGCCAAAAGCCAGGGGCAAACGAGTGGGGCAAATGAGCAGTTCTTC. It encodes CAKSQGQTSGANEQFF.